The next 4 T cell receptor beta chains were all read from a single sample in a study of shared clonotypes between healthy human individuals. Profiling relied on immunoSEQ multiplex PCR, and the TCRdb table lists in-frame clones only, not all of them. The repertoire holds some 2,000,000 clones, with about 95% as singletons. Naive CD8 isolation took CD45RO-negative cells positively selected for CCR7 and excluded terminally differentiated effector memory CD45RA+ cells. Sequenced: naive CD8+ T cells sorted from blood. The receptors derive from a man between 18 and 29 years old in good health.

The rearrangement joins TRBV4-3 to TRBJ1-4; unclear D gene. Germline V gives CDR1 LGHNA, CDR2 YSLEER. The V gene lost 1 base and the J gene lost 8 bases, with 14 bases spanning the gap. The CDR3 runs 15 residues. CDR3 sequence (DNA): TGCGCCAGCAGCCAAGGAATGGGCGGCGGGGAAAAACTGTTTTTT. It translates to CASSQGMGGGEKLFF.

The CDR3 here is CASSNFGDTQYF. The CDR3 coding sequence is TGTGCCAGCAGTAATTTTGGGGATACGCAGTATTTT. The V call is TRBV27, the J call TRBJ2-3; D gene unclear. Trimming stripped 5 bases from V and 6 bases from J, with 9 bases between. CDR1 MNHEY and CDR2 SMNVEV come from the germline V gene (reference sequence). The CDR3 spans 12 residues.

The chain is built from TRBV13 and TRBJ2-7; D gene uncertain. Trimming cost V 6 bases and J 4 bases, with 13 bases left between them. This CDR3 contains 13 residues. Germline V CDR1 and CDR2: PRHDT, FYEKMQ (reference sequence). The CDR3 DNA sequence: TGTGCCAGCAGTTCTCCGGGCAGGTACGAGCAGTACTTC. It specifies CASSSPGRYEQYF.

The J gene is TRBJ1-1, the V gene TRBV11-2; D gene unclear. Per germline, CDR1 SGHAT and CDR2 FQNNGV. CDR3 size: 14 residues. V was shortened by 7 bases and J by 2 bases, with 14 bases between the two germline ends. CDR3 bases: TGTGCCAGCACCTTGGACGGAACCAACACTGAAGCTTTCTTT. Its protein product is CASTLDGTNTEAFF.